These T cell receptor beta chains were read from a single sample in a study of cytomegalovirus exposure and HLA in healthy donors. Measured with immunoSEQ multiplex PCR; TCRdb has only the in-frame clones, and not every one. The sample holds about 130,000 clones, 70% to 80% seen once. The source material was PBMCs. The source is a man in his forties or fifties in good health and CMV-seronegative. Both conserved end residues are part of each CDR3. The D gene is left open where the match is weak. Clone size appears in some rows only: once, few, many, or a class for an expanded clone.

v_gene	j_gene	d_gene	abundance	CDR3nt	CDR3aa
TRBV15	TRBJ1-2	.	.	TGTGCCACCAGCAGAGATCTATTTTACAGCTATGGCTACACCTTC	CATSRDLFYSYGYTF
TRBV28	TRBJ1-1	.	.	TGTGCCAGCAGTGTTGGACAGATGAACACTGAAGCTTTCTTT	CASSVGQMNTEAFF
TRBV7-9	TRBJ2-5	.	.	TGTGCCAGCAGCTCCCTGGCCGGGGTCCAAGAGACCCAGTACTTC	CASSSLAGVQETQYF
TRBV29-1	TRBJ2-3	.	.	TGCAGCGCTAGACAGTTCACAGATACGCAGTATTTT	CSARQFTDTQYF
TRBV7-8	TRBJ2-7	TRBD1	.	TGTGCCAGCAGCGGGACAGGGGGTCTCTATATGGGGTACTTC	CASSGTGGLYMGYF
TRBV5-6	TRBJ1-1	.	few	TGTGCCAGCAGCTTCGATTCAAAGACAACGAATGAAGCTTTCTTT	CASSFDSKTTNEAFF
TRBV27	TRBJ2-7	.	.	TGTGCCAGCGGCAGGTTGGAGGGTTCTCCCTACGAGCAGTACTTC	CASGRLEGSPYEQYF
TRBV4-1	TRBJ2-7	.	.	TGCGCCAGCAGCCCTCGACAGGTAGATCCCTACGAGCAGTACTTC	CASSPRQVDPYEQYF
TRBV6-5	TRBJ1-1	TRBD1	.	TGTGCCAGCAGCCTGGACAGGCAGAACACTGAAGCTTTCTTT	CASSLDRQNTEAFF
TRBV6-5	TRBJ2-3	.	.	TGTGCCAGCAGTTACGGATTCGAGGCAGATACGCAGTATTTT	CASSYGFEADTQYF
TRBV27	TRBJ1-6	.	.	TGTGCCAGCAGTTTTTCTACGAGCCCCGATAATTCACCCCTCCACTTT	CASSFSTSPDNSPLHF
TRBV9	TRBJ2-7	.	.	TGTGCCAGCAGCGTAGACCCACGTAGCTCCTACGAGCAGTACTTC	CASSVDPRSSYEQYF
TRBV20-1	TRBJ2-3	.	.	TGCAGTGCTAGCCTCGGAGATACGCAGTATTTT	CSASLGDTQYF
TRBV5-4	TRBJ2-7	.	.	TGTGCCAGCAGCCCCGTCGGGACGGGGGAGCCCCACGAGCAGTACTTC	CASSPVGTGEPHEQYF
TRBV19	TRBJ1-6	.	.	TGTGCCAGTAGTGTCGGAGCTTCACCCCTCCACTTT	CASSVGASPLHF
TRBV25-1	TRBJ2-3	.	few	TGTGCCAGCAGTGACGGGACTTCGGGTGCCACAGATACGCAGTATTTT	CASSDGTSGATDTQYF
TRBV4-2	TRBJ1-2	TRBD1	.	TGTGCCAGCAGCCAAGGTCCAGGGGGCGGGGGCTACACCTTC	CASSQGPGGGGYTF
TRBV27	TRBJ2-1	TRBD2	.	TGTGCCGCTGGGCTAGCGGTTTACAATGAGCAGTTCTTC	CAAGLAVYNEQFF
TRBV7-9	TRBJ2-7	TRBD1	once	TGTGCCAGCAGCCCAAAATCCGGGACAGGGGGCGGCGAGCAGTACTTC	CASSPKSGTGGGEQYF
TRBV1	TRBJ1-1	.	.	TGCACCAGCAGCCAGAGGGCCTCCTGTGAGCGAGCGGAAGCTTTCTTT	CTSSQRASCERAEAFF
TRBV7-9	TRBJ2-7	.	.	TGTGCCAGCAGCTCAACGAGGGTAGCGGCAGACATCTACGAGCAGTACTTC	CASSSTRVAADIYEQYF
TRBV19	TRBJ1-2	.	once	TGTGCCAGTAGTACTAACGGGTTCTATGGCTACACCTTC	CASSTNGFYGYTF
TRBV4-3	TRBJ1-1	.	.	TGCGCCAGCAGCCCAAGCGGGGGGGGCACTGAAGCTTTCTTT	CASSPSGGGTEAFF
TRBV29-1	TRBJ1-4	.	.	TGCAGCGTCTTTGACAGCGCGGCAGGAAAACTGTTTTTT	CSVFDSAAGKLFF
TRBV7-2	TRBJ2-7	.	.	TGTGCCAGCAGCCCTAGAACAAATCCCGACAGGAGGTACGAGCAGTACTTC	CASSPRTNPDRRYEQYF
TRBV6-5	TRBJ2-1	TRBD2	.	TGTGCCAGCAGTTACTCACGGCTAGCGGGCAATGAGCAGTTCTTC	CASSYSRLAGNEQFF
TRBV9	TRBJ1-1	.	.	TGTGCCAGCAGCCCCGGAGGAGCTGAAGCTTTCTTT	CASSPGGAEAFF
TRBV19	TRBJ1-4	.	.	TGTGCCAGTAGCCACGTAGGGGCCACGACAACTAATGAAAAACTGTTTTTT	CASSHVGATTTNEKLFF
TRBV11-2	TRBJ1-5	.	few	TGTGCCAGCAGCGGCGCAGGGAACCAGCCCCAGCATTTT	CASSGAGNQPQHF
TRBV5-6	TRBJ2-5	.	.	TGTGCCAGCAGCGGGCAGGGGAAGGGGCAAGAGACCCAGTACTTC	CASSGQGKGQETQYF
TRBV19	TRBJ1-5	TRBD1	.	TGTGCCAGTAGTGGCACGAGACAGGGACGCCAGCCCCAGCATTTT	CASSGTRQGRQPQHF
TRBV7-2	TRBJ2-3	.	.	TGTGCCAGCAGCTTAGGGCAGATCACAGATACGCAGTATTTT	CASSLGQITDTQYF
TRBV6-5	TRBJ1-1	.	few	TGTGCCAGCAGACTTGGCGGGGGGGGGACTGAAGCTTTCTTT	CASRLGGGGTEAFF
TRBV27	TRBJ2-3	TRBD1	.	TGTGCCAGCAGTTTATTAGGGACAGCAAGCACAGATACGCAGTATTTT	CASSLLGTASTDTQYF
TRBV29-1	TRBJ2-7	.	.	TGCAGCGTTGAAAGGGGGTGGGACGAGCAGTACTTC	CSVERGWDEQYF
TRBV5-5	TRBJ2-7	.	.	TGTGCCAGCAGCAGCATACTTCAGGGTTACTACGAGCAGTACTTC	CASSSILQGYYEQYF
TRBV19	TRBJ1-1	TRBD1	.	TGTGCCAGTTCTCCTTCTCCGGGACAGGGCTACACTGAAGCTTTCTTT	CASSPSPGQGYTEAFF
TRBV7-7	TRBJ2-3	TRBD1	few	TGTGCTAGCAGCCCGGGGACAGGGGGAGATACGCAGTATTTT	CASSPGTGGDTQYF
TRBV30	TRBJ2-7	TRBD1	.	TGTGCCTGGAGTTCATCCGGGACAGGGGTGGTCTACGAGCAGTACTTC	CAWSSSGTGVVYEQYF
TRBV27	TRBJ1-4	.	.	TGTGCCAGCAGTCCGTACGGTGCAACTAATGAAAAACTGTTTTTT	CASSPYGATNEKLFF
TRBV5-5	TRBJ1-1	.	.	TGTGCCAGCAGCTTACCCGGGACATTGAACACTGAAGCTTTCTTT	CASSLPGTLNTEAFF
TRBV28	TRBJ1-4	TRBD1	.	TGTGCCAGCAGTCAGGATTCGGACAGGGATGGTGGAAAACTGTTTTTT	CASSQDSDRDGGKLFF
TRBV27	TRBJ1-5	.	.	TGTGCCAGCAGTCCCCTAGGAGGGCTTTGGCAGCCCCAGCATTTT	CASSPLGGLWQPQHF
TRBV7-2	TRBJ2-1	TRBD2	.	TGTGCCAGCAGCTTAGCGAGACTAGCGGGGGGAAATGAGCAGTTCTTC	CASSLARLAGGNEQFF
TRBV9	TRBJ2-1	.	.	TGTGCCAGCAGCGTAGCCGCCGGGGGAGAGCGGGCCTTTTCCTACAATGAGCAGTTCTTC	CASSVAAGGERAFSYNEQFF